The 11 T cell receptor beta chains listed next were all sequenced from one sample in a study of regulatory T cells in long-lasting Graves disease. Both iRepertoire HTBI primers and Arm-PCR of CDR3 regions were used to build the TCR beta libraries. MiXCR was run by TCRdb on the multiplex PCR reads, yielding one entry per CDR3 protein. Found here are 420,000 or so distinct CDR3 sequences, roughly 15% of them singletons; the top ten hold about 25%. Documented time point: newly diagnosed GD, antithyroid drugs for less than 3 months. PBMCs were the source of the RNA used for TCR sequencing. This same sample was also part of a study on T cells in Graves' hyperthyroidism and ophthalmopathy.

Sequenced material: peripheral blood mononuclear cells (PBMCs), taken at new diagnosis, from a patient treated with antithyroid drugs. The receptors stem from a woman under 30 with Graves disease.

V gene TRBV2 combines with J gene TRBJ2-1; possible D gene TRBD1, 6 bases. Looked up from germline, CDR1 is SNHLY and CDR2 is FYNNEI. CDR3 size: 15 residues. The germline V and J ends were trimmed by 7 bases and 3 bases, with 16 bases remaining between them. CDR3 amino acids: CASTTGTYFYNEQFF. The DNA for the CDR3 is TGTGCCAGCACGACAGGAACCTACTTCTACAATGAGCAGTTCTTC. The whole variable domain, remainder taken from reference TRBV2 and TRBJ2-1, is EPEVTQTPSHQVTQMGQEVILRCVPISNHLYFYWYRQILGQKVEFLVSFYNNEISEKSEIFDDQFSVERPDGSNFTLKIRSTKLEDSAMYFCASTTGTYFYNEQFFGPGTRLTVL.

This clonotype was counted ten times or more. J is TRBJ1-2 and V is TRBV28, with TRBD1 as a possible D gene (6 bases). The CDR3 extends over 14 amino acids. Germline V gene data show CDR1 as MDHEN and CDR2 as SYDVKM. Trimming shortened V by 4 bases and J by 6 bases, and 15 bases separated the two germline ends. The CDR3 coding sequence is TGTGCCAGCAGTTCAGGCAGGGGAGGGGATGGCTACACCTTC. The encoded protein is CASSSGRGGDGYTF.

This clonotype was seen at least ten times. The rearrangement uses TRBV27 and TRBJ2-7, with TRBD2 matching 13 bases. V lost 5 bases, J lost 2 bases, and 18 bases stayed unmatched. Germline values: CDR1 MNHEY, CDR2 SMNVEV (reference sequence). The CDR3 is 20 amino acids. The CDR3 bases are TGTGCCAGCAGTCAAGACGGGACTAGCGGGGCAACACCGTTGGCCTACGAGCAGTACTTC. Translated, it gives CASSQDGTSGATPLAYEQYF.

A single count supports this clonotype. This sequence is one base from a far larger clone and is likely a read error. V is TRBV7-2 and J is TRBJ2-1; no reliable D call. Germline CDR1 reads SGHTA; CDR2 reads FQGNSA. This CDR3 is 15 amino acids long. V was cut by 1 base and J by 13 bases, with 20 bases left in between. The CDR3 DNA follows: TGTGCCAGCAGCTTAGGGCAGCTATTACAAGAGACCCAGTTCTTC. The encoded protein is CASSLGQLLQETQFF.

The V call is TRBV28, the J call TRBJ2-3; 8 bases line up with TRBD2. Looked up from germline, CDR1 is MDHEN and CDR2 is SYDVKM. The CDR3 totals 17 residues. Losses at the gene ends were 5 bases for V and 4 bases for J; bases not matched to a gene: 14. CDR3 nucleotide sequence: TGTGCCAGCAGTCCCGGGGCCGGGAGGGCCTATCCAGATACGCAGTATTTT. The encoded protein is CASSPGAGRAYPDTQYF.

In its sample, this clonotype was seen many times. The rearrangement uses TRBV6-1 and TRBJ2-7; TRBD1 aligns across 11 bases. V was clipped by 4 bases and J by 3 bases; unmatched bases: 2. The CDR3 is made up of 14 amino acids. CDR1 MNHNS and CDR2 SASEGT come from the germline V gene. As DNA, the CDR3 is TGTGCCAGCAGTGCGGGACAGGGGGGCTACGAGCAGTACTTC. This translates into CASSAGQGGYEQYF.

This clonotype has a count of ten or more. This chain joins TRBV12-3 or TRBV12-4 and TRBJ2-3; 7 bases are shared with TRBD1. The DNA matches TRBJ2-7 better at its end, which makes the J call doubtful. This CDR3 region has 15 residues. This CDR3 reads CASSLPGQDSYEQYF. The CDR3 DNA reads TGTGCCAGCAGCCTACCAGGACAGGACTCCTACGAGCAGTACTTC.

The V and J genes are TRBV30 and TRBJ2-1, with 7 bases aligning to TRBD1. Germline values: CDR1 GTSNPN, CDR2 SVGIG (reference sequence). There are 15 residues in the CDR3. Trimming cost V 1 base and J 5 bases; bases outside gene matches: 8. The CDR3 DNA reads TGTGCCTGGAGTGCGTTGGAGACAGGGAACAATGAGCAGTTCTTC. Protein: CAWSALETGNNEQFF.

Concerning this clonotype: This may be a read error: a much more frequent sequence differs by one nucleotide. This chain joins TRBV6-1 and TRBJ2-7, with 8 positions matching TRBD1. The V segment lost 6 bases and the J segment 5 bases; nucleotides outside the gene matches: 12. The length of the CDR3 is 15 residues. Germline-derived CDR1 and CDR2 are MNHNS and SASEGT. The CDR3 loop reads CASRSGGASPHEQYF. CDR3 in DNA: TGTGCCAGCAGATCAGGGGGCGCGTCTCCCCACGAGCAGTACTTC.

The chain is built from TRBV27 and TRBJ2-1; D is unresolved. The CDR3 is 13 amino acids. Germline CDR1 reads MNHEY; CDR2 reads SMNVEV (reference sequence). V lost 6 bases to trimming and J lost 6 bases, with 12 bases between them. The CDR3 loop is CASRRGGVNEQFF. CDR3 DNA: TGTGCCAGCAGACGAGGTGGGGTCAATGAGCAGTTCTTC.

The chain has TRBV5-5 and TRBJ1-3; tentative D call: TRBD1 (6 bases). The germline CDR1 and CDR2 sequences are SGHKS and YYEKEE (reference sequence). Deletions cut 4 bases from V and 2 bases from J, with 13 bases between. The CDR3 is 15 amino acids. CDR3 sequence reads: CASSITGNPGNTIYF. The CDR3 DNA is TGTGCCAGCAGCATAACAGGGAACCCTGGAAACACCATATATTTT.